These T cell receptor beta chains were read from a single sample in a study of OX40 agonist ivuxolimab in advanced cancers. Libraries were prepared by immunoSEQ multiplex PCR; TCRdb keeps only in-frame clonotypes and omits some of them. The sample includes under 45,000 clones, 80% to 90% of them seen just once. The specimen was CD4+ or CD8+ T cells sorted from blood, collected in a trial of the OX40 agonist ivuxolimab. The receptor set was obtained from an adult with an advanced solid tumor such as melanoma, head and neck, liver or kidney cancer. Each CDR3 is given without its conserved first and last residue. The D gene is left open where the match is weak.

>TRBV27|TRBJ2-3|TRBD2
ASSLRTSGSTDTQY
>TRBV6-1|TRBJ1-2|.
ASSAGGTIQGYT
>TRBV5-1|TRBJ1-2|TRBD1
ASSRDRGQGGSGYT
>TRBV15|TRBJ2-3|TRBD2
ATSRDLLADTDTQY
>TRBV7-2|TRBJ1-2|.
ASSLARWGDGYT
>TRBV5-6|TRBJ1-3|.
ASSFAGGTGNTIY
>TRBV7-9|TRBJ2-7|TRBD1
ASSPWGQNSYEQY
>TRBV29-1|TRBJ2-3|TRBD2
SVDLAGNTDTQY
>TRBV5-1|TRBJ2-3|.
ASSSEGREDTQY
>TRBV7-9|TRBJ2-7|TRBD1
ASSLGGTAYEQY
>TRBV5-1|TRBJ2-2|.
ASSLAGNTGELF
>TRBV2|TRBJ2-1|.
ASSERDGSYNEQF
>TRBV19|TRBJ2-1|TRBD2
ASSIGRGIQNEQF
>TRBV5-4|TRBJ2-1|.
ASSFGGNEQF
>TRBV29-1|TRBJ2-1|TRBD2
SAQSGSSYNEQF
>TRBV10-1|TRBJ2-1|.
ASSENRREQF
>TRBV11-3|TRBJ1-1|.
ASSLGPGTEAF
>TRBV6-5|TRBJ2-7|.
ASRPAGVYEQY
>TRBV5-6|TRBJ1-1|.
ASSTTVNTEAF
>TRBV6-5|TRBJ2-5|.
ASSSGPQETQY
>TRBV5-1|.|TRBD2
ASSPLLNSGSHEQY
>TRBV5-1|TRBJ2-1|TRBD2
ASSLGPGLAGWEQF
>TRBV5-5|TRBJ2-7|.
ASSSRRDGPYEQY
>TRBV4-3|TRBJ2-2|.
ASSREKNTGELF
>TRBV18|TRBJ2-3|.
ASSPQDSTDTQY
>TRBV10-3|TRBJ1-2|TRBD1
AISVDRDGYGYT
>TRBV4-1|TRBJ2-1|TRBD2
ASSQVSITSGTEGQF
>TRBV2|TRBJ1-5|TRBD1
ASSWGQGSNQPQH